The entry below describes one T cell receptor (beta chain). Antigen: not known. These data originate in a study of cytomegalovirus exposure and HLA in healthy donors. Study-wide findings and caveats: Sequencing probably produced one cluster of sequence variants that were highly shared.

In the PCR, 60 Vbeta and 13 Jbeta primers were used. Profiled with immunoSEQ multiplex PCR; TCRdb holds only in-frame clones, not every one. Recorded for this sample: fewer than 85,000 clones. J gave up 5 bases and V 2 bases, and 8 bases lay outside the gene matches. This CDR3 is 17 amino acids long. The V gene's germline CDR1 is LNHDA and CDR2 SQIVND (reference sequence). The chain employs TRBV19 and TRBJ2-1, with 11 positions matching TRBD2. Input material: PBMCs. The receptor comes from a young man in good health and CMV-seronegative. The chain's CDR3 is CASSIWGSGRDNNEQFF. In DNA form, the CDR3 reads TGTGCCAGTAGTATATGGGGTAGCGGGAGGGATAACAATGAGCAGTTCTTC.